The T cell receptor (beta chain) described here comes from a study of T cell responses to AZD1222 COVID-19 vaccine. The study, taken as a whole, reports: Reports say nearly half of spike-specific TCRs go after unmutated variant regions. There were repertoire samples only from the period after the peak T cell response. Recipients of two AZD1222 doses showed rising Spike-specific TCR breadth and depth. Most donors were white British, females outnumbered males, and clonal diversity was possibly underestimated.

Profiling relied on immunoSEQ multiplex PCR, and the TCRdb table lists in-frame clones only, not all of them. The sample lists over 90,000 clones, around 83% occurring once. Details on this clone: Its specificity is unknown.

The sequences come from peripheral blood, collected on day 0 of AZD1222 vaccination. The receptor was derived from an adult in good health.

CDR3: CASSVETSQETQYF. The CDR3 nucleotides read TGTGCCAGCAGCGTAGAGACCAGCCAAGAGACCCAGTACTTC. V gene TRBV9 combines with J gene TRBJ2-5; D is undetermined. The CDR3 has 14 residues. Trimming took off 0 bases at V and 1 base at J, with 7 bases between the two ends. CDR1 is SGDLS, CDR2 YYNGEE, per germline.